The T cell receptor beta chain under discussion was sequenced for a study of blood T cells in healthy people across ages. This clonotype appeared a few times. With a J-beta primer mix and a sample-barcoded 5' primer, a second PCR ran about 7 to 12 cycles. TCRdb reprocessed the 5' RACE reads with MiXCR, giving one entry per CDR3 protein. The sample carries over 700,000 distinct CDR3 sequences, 20% to 25% recorded once. This CDR3 has 16 amino acids. V lost 5 bases and J 2 bases, leaving 17 bases between the germline ends. The same data also went into a second study, on T cells of mothers and their children.

Input material: blood. The sequence was collected from a boy aged 5-17 years in good health. V gene TRBV12-3 or TRBV12-4 combines with J gene TRBJ2-3; D is undetermined. Written as DNA, the CDR3 is TGTGCCAGCAGTACCGACCTAGTAGGGTACACAGATACGCAGTATTTT. Translated: CASSTDLVGYTDTQYF.